This entry lists 8 T cell receptor beta chains sequenced from one sample in a study of long-term antiretroviral therapy in people with HIV. This was the immunoSEQ v3.0 assay at survey level. TCRdb's copy holds only in-frame clones and misses some; the assay was immunoSEQ multiplex PCR. Of some 35,000 clones in the sample, roughly four fifths were seen once. The sequencing used unsorted PBMCs, collected 0.6 years after starting antiretroviral therapy. The receptors derive from a man between 18 and 35 years old with HIV.

This chain joins TRBV7-9 and TRBJ1-2; 8 bases are shared with TRBD1. The CDR3 is 15 residues long. After removal of 5 bases from V and 3 bases from J, the junction contained 8 bases not matched to a gene. Per germline, CDR1 SEHNR and CDR2 FQNEAQ (reference sequence). In DNA form, the CDR3 reads TGTGCCAGCAGCCCCGGACAGGGTGCGGACTATGGCTACACCTTC. As protein: CASSPGQGADYGYTF.

The rearrangement uses TRBV30 and TRBJ2-6; the D gene could be TRBD1 or TRBD2 (6 bases each). The germline gives CDR1 GTSNPN, CDR2 SVGIG (reference sequence). The CDR3 has 14 residues. Deletions cut 0 bases from V and 6 bases from J, with 9 bases between. The CDR3, as DNA: TGTGCCTGGAGTGTAGGGGGGCCGGCCAACGTCCTGACTTTC. It codes for CAWSVGGPANVLTF. The full variable domain, with the rest looked up from reference TRBV30 and TRBJ2-6, is SQTIHQWPATLVQPVGSPLSLECTVEGTSNPNLYWYRQAAGRGLQLLFYSVGIGQISSEVPQNLSASRPQDRQFILSSKKLLLSDSGFYLCAWSVGGPANVLTFGAGSRLTVL.

CDR3 sequence reads: CASSSLTGVRVEAFF. CDR3 coding DNA: TGTGCCAGCAGCTCCCTAACTGGGGTACGGGTTGAAGCTTTCTTT. The V gene is TRBV5-4, the J gene TRBJ1-1; D gene unclear. Germline V gives CDR1 SGHNT, CDR2 YYREEE (reference sequence). V lost 3 bases, J lost 7 bases, and 19 bases lay in between. The CDR3 extends over 15 amino acids.

The chain couples TRBV18 to TRBJ2-1, with D tentatively TRBD1 (5 bases). The CDR3 consists of 13 residues. The germline gives CDR1 KGHSH, CDR2 LQKENI. V was trimmed by 4 bases and J by 8 bases, leaving 12 bases between them. The CDR3 spells CASSQTVLDEQFF. The DNA of the CDR3 is TGTGCCAGCTCACAGACAGTGTTAGATGAGCAGTTCTTC.

This clone was observed a handful of times. The chain carries TRBV10-3 and TRBJ2-1, with D tentatively TRBD2 (6 bases). Germline loops: CDR1 ENHRY, CDR2 SYGVKD. The V end lost 8 bases, the J end lost 7 bases, and 15 bases lay between the germline ends. This CDR3 is built from 13 residues. The CDR3: CAIGSGEPNEQFF. CDR3 bases: TGTGCCATCGGGTCGGGAGAGCCAAATGAGCAGTTCTTC.

V gene TRBV19 combines with J gene TRBJ2-7, with D perhaps being TRBD1 or TRBD2 (5 bases each). V gave up 5 bases and J gave up 7 bases, with 21 bases separating them. The germline V gene has CDR1 LNHDA and CDR2 SQIVND (reference sequence). The CDR3 contains 15 residues. CDR3 amino acids: CASSLLGASPREQYF. The CDR3 coding sequence is TGTGCCAGTAGTTTACTCGGGGCATCCCCAAGAGAGCAGTACTTC.

The chain links TRBV28 to TRBJ2-6, with D possibly TRBD2 on 6 matching bases. From germline, CDR1 is MDHEN and CDR2 SYDVKM. The V end was cut by 5 bases, the J end by 0 bases, with 11 bases between. There are 16 residues in the CDR3. The CDR3 reads CASSLMGGSGANVLTF. The CDR3, as DNA: TGTGCCAGCAGTCTAATGGGGGGCTCTGGGGCCAACGTCCTGACTTTC. Complete variable domain (other parts from reference TRBV28 and TRBJ2-6): DVKVTQSSRYLVKRTGEKVFLECVQDMDHENMFWYRQDPGLGLRLIYFSYDVKMKEKGDIPEGYSVSREKKERFSLILESASTNQTSMYLCASSLMGGSGANVLTFGAGSRLTVL.

This clone was counted between two and nine times. This chain links TRBV2 with TRBJ2-7; possibly TRBD2 for D (5 bases). The germline V gene encodes CDR1 SNHLY and CDR2 FYNNEI. The CDR3 totals 13 residues. Between the trimmed V and J ends, which lost 6 bases and 5 bases, there was a span of 14 bases. CDR3 residues: CASSEGFGDEQYF. Written as DNA, the CDR3 is TGTGCCAGCAGCGAGGGTTTTGGAGACGAGCAGTACTTC.